What follows are 4 T cell receptor beta chains derived from one specimen sequenced in a study of blood T cell repertoires in COVID-19 (dated by TCRdb to between 2020 and 2021). The library was generated by the immunoSEQ multiplex PCR assay. The table was pulled from immuneACCESS by TCRdb, which kept in-frame rearrangements only. Such tables lose some clones; where checked, under half of the loss comes from unresolved V genes, and the rest has no known cause. This sample holds about 110,000 clones; over 65% were observed only once. About 1.8% of the sample goes to the ten largest clones. Sequencing was performed on peripheral blood. These TCRs come from a woman between 40 and 55 years old with acute or convalescent COVID-19.

The chain has TRBV7-3 and TRBJ2-1; a weak D match, TRBD1 (6 bases). The CDR3 length is 14 residues. Trimming removed 2 bases from V and 5 bases from J, with 10 bases in between. CDR1 and CDR2 (germline): SGHTA, FQGTGA. CDR3 bases: TGTGCCAGCAGCTTAGTGGCAGGGGACAATGAGCAGTTCTTC. It codes for CASSLVAGDNEQFF.

The V and J genes are TRBV12-3 or TRBV12-4 and TRBJ1-1, with a weak D call TRBD1 (5 bases). Trimming removed 3 bases from V and 1 base from J, with 6 bases in between. This CDR3 contains 13 residues. The DNA for the CDR3 is TGTGCCAGCAGTTTCGGACAGAACACTGAAGCTTTCTTT. Translation: CASSFGQNTEAFF.

The chain employs TRBV12-3 or TRBV12-4 and TRBJ1-4; unclear D gene. This CDR3 comprises 12 residues. V was clipped by 4 bases and J by 5 bases, with 5 bases between them. CDR3 in DNA: TGTGCCAGCAGTTCCCTAAATGAAAAACTGTTTTTT. Protein sequence: CASSSLNEKLFF.

The rearrangement joins TRBV18 to TRBJ2-2, with 7 bases lining up with TRBD1. The CDR3 totals 15 residues. Unmatched junction bases numbered 4, after V lost 3 bases and J lost 3 bases. Germline V gives CDR1 KGHSH, CDR2 LQKENI. For the CDR3, the DNA is TGTGCCAGCTCACCTCACAGGGGTGACACCGGGGAGCTGTTTTTT. Translated: CASSPHRGDTGELFF.